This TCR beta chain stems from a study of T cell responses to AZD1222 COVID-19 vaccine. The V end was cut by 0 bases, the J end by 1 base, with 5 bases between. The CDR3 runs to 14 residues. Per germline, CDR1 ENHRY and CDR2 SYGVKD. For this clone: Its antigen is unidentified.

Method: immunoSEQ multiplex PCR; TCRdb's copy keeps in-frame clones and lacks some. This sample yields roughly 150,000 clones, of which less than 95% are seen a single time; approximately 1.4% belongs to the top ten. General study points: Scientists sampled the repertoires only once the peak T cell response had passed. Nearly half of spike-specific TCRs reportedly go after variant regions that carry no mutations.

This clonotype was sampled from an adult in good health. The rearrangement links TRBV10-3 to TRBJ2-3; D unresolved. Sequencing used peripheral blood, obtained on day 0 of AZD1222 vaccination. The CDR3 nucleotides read TGTGCCATCAGTGAGTCTCGGGGCACAGATACGCAGTATTTT. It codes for CAISESRGTDTQYF.